This T cell receptor (beta chain) is from a study of T cells in localized non-small cell lung cancer. Findings and caveats of the study: The study found T cell clonality highest in uninvolved adjacent lung, above tumor. The study detected a median roughly 56 of the top 100 tumor clones in adjacent lung.

Generated by immunoSEQ multiplex PCR, the TCRdb table keeps only in-frame clones and is missing some. The profile shows about 16,000 clones, more than 85% of them singletons. The CDR3 contains 14 residues. CDR1 is SGHRS and CDR2 is YFSETQ in the germline V gene. The junction had 4 bases not matched to a gene; V was cut back by 0 bases and J by 5 bases. With respect to this clone: Its antigen remains unidentified.

The chain joins TRBV5-1 to TRBJ2-5; 7 bases are a match to TRBD1. The TCR was taken from an older male donor with stage II squamous cell lung carcinoma. The sequencing used peripheral blood, collected before any cancer treatment. Written as DNA, the CDR3 is TGCGCCAGCAGCTTGGGGACAGGAGTGGAGACCCAGTACTTC. Its protein is CASSLGTGVETQYF.